This TCR beta chain stems from a study of blood T cell repertoires in COVID-19. Study as a whole: From T cells, B-cell-depleted T cells, or PBMCs came the material, which was cDNA or gDNA.

Germline lookup yields CDR1 LNHDA and CDR2 SQIVND (reference sequence). This CDR3 contains 15 residues. Losses at the gene ends were 3 bases for V and 4 bases for J; bases not matched to a gene: 2. Clones were sequenced by immunoSEQ multiplex PCR, and TCRdb holds only the in-frame ones, with some missing. The table has about 220,000 clones, about 80% seen once; the top ten hold 3% to 4%. This chain links TRBV19 with TRBJ1-4; 10 nucleotides match TRBD1. This TCR was recovered from a woman in her thirties or forties who had been exposed to COVID-19. The sequenced sample was PBMCs or T cells enriched from blood (not recorded which). The CDR3 DNA reads TGTGCCAGTAGTATCGGACAGGGGGATAATGAAAAACTGTTTTTT. Amino acids: CASSIGQGDNEKLFF.